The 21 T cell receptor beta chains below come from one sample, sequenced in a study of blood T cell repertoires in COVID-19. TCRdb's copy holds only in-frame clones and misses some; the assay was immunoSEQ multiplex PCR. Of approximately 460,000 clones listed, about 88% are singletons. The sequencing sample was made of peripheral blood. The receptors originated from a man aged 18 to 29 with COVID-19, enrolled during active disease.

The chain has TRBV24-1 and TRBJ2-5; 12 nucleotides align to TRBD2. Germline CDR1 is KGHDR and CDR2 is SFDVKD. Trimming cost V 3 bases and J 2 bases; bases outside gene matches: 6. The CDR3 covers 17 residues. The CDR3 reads CATSDPGLAGRQETQYF. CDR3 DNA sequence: TGTGCCACCAGTGATCCGGGACTAGCGGGTCGTCAAGAGACCCAGTACTTC.

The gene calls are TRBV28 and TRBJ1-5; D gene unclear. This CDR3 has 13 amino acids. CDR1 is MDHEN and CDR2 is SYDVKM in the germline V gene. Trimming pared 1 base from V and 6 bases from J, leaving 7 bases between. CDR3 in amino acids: CASSLSLRQPQHF. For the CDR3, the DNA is TGTGCCAGCAGTTTATCTCTCCGTCAGCCCCAGCATTTT. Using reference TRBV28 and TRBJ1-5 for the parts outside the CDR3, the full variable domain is DVKVTQSSRYLVKRTGEKVFLECVQDMDHENMFWYRQDPGLGLRLIYFSYDVKMKEKGDIPEGYSVSREKKERFSLILESASTNQTSMYLCASSLSLRQPQHFGDGTRLSIL.

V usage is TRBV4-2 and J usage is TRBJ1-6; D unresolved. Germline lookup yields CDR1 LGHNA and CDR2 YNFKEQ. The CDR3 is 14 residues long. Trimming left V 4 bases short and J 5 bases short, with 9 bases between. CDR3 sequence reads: CASSLPGNNSPLHF. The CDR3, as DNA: TGTGCCAGCAGCCTCCCCGGTAATAATTCACCCCTCCACTTT.

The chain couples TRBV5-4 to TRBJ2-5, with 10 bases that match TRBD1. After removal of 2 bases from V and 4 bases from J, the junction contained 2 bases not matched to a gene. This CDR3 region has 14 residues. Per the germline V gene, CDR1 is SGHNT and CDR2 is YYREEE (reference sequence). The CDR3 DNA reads TGTGCCAGCAGCTTAGGGACAGGGGTAGAGACCCAGTACTTC. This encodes CASSLGTGVETQYF. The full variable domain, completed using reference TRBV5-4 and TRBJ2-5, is ETGVTQSPTHLIKTRGQQVTLRCSSQSGHNTVSWYQQALGQGPQFIFQYYREEENGRGNFPPRFSGLQFPNYSSELNVNALELDDSALYLCASSLGTGVETQYFGPGTRLLVL.

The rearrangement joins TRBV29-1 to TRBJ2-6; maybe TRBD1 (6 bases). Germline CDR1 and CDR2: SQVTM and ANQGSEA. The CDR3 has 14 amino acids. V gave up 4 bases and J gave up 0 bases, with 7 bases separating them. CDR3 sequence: CSVAGASGANVLTF. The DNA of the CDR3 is TGCAGCGTTGCAGGGGCCTCTGGGGCCAACGTCCTGACTTTC.

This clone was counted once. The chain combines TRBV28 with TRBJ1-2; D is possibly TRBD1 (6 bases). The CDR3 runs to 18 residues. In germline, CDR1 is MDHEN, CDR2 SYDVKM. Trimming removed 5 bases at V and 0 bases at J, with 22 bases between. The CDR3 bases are TGTGCCAGCAGTCCTCCGACAGGCAAGATTTCCTCTAACTATGGCTACACCTTC. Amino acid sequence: CASSPPTGKISSNYGYTF.

CDR3 protein: CASSLGQGTGNTIYF. CDR3 sequence (DNA): TGTGCCAGCAGCTTAGGACAGGGCACTGGAAACACCATATATTTT. The V gene is TRBV7-2, the J gene TRBJ1-3, with 7 bases aligning to TRBD1. In germline, CDR1 is SGHTA, CDR2 FQGNSA. With 1 base clipped from V and 2 bases from J, the junction kept 2 bases outside the gene matches. CDR3 length equals 15 residues.

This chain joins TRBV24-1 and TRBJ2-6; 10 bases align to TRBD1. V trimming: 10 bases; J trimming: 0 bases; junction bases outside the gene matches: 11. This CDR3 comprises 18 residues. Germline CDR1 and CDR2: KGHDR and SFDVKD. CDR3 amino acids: CATSWGTGDFSGANVLTF. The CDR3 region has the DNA TGTGCCACAAGCTGGGGGACAGGGGACTTCTCTGGGGCCAACGTCCTGACTTTC.

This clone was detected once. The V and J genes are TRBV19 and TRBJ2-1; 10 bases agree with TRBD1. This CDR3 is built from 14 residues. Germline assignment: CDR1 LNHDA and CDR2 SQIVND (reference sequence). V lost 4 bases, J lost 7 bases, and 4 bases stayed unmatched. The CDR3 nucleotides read TGTGCCAGTAGTAGGGACAGGGGTACGAATGAGCAGTTCTTC. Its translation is CASSRDRGTNEQFF.

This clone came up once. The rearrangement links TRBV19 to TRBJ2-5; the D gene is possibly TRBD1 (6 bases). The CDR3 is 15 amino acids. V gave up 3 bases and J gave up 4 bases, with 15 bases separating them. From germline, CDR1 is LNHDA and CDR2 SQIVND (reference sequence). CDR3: CASSIGTRGLETQYF. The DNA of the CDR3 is TGTGCCAGTAGTATCGGGACAAGGGGATTAGAGACCCAGTACTTC.

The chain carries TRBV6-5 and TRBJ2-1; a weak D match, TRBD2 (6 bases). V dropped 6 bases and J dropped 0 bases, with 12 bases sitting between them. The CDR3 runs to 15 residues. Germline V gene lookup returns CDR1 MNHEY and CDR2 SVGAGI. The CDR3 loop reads CASSHWRGSYNEQFF. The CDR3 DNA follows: TGTGCCAGCAGCCATTGGCGGGGCTCCTACAATGAGCAGTTCTTC.

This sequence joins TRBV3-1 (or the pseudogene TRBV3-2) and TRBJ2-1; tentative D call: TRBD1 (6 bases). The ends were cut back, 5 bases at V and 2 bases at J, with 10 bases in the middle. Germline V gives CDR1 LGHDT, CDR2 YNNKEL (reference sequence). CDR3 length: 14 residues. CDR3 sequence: CASSIRDTYNEQFF. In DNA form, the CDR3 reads TGTGCCAGCAGCATCCGGGACACCTACAATGAGCAGTTCTTC.

The CDR3 here is CASSQGEVAYTF. CDR3 coding DNA: TGCGCCAGCAGTCAAGGGGAGGTTGCCTACACCTTC. V usage is TRBV23-1 and J usage is TRBJ1-2; the D is unclear. TRBV23-1 is an ORF, with its function uncertain. V gave up 2 bases and J gave up 10 bases, with 11 bases separating them. CDR3 size: 12 residues.

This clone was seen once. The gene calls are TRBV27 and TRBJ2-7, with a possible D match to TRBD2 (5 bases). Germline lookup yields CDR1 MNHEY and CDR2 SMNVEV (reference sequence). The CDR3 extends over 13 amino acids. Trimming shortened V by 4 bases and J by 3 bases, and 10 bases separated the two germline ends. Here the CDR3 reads CASSSGTLYEQYF. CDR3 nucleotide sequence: TGTGCCAGCAGTTCGGGAACCCTCTACGAGCAGTACTTC.

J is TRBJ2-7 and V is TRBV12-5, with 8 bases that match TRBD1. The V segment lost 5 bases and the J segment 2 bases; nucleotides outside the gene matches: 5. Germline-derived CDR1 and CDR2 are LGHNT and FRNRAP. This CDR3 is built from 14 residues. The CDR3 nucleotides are TGTGCTAGTGGTACCGGGACAGGAGCCTACGAGCAGTACTTC. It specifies CASGTGTGAYEQYF. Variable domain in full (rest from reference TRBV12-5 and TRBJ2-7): DARVTQTPRHKVTEMGQEVTMRCQPILGHNTVFWYRQTMMQGLELLAYFRNRAPLDDSGMPKDRFSAEMPDATLATLKIQPSEPRDSAVYFCASGTGTGAYEQYFGPGTRLTVT.

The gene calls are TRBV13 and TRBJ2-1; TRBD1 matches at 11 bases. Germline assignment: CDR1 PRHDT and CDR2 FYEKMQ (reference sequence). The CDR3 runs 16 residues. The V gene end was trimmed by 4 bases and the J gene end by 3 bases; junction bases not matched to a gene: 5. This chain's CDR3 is CASSYGTGGVYNEQFF. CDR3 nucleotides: TGTGCCAGCAGCTATGGGACAGGGGGGGTCTACAATGAGCAGTTCTTC.

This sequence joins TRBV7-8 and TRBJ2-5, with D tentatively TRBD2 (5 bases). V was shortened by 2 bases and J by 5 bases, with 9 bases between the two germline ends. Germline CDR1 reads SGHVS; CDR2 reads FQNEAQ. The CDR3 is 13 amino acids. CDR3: CASSLRDRETQYF. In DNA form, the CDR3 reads TGTGCCAGCAGCTTACGGGATAGGGAGACCCAGTACTTC.

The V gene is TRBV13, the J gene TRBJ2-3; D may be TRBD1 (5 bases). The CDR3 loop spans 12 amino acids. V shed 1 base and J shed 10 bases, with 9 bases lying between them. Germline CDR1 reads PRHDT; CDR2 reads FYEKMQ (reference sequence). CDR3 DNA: TGTGCCAGCAGCTTAGAGGGGTCCCCGCAGTATTTT. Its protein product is CASSLEGSPQYF.

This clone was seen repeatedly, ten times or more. The CDR3 sequence is CASSRIDRGEQYF. The CDR3 DNA reads TGTGCCAGCAGTCGAATAGACAGGGGCGAGCAGTACTTC. V gene TRBV12-3 or TRBV12-4 combines with J gene TRBJ2-7; TRBD1 aligns across 8 bases. This CDR3 is built from 13 residues. V was clipped by 5 bases and J by 6 bases; unmatched bases: 6.

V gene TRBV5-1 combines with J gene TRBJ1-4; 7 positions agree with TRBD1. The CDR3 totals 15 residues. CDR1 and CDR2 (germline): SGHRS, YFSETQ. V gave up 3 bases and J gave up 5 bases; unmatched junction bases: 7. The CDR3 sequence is CASSWAGTANEKLFF. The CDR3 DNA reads TGCGCCAGCAGCTGGGCCGGGACAGCAAATGAAAAACTGTTTTTT. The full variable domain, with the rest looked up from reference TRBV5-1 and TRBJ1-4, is KAGVTQTPRYLIKTRGQQVTLSCSPISGHRSVSWYQQTPGQGLQFLFEYFSETQRNKGNFPGRFSGRQFSNSRSEMNVSTLELGDSALYLCASSWAGTANEKLFFGSGTQLSVL.

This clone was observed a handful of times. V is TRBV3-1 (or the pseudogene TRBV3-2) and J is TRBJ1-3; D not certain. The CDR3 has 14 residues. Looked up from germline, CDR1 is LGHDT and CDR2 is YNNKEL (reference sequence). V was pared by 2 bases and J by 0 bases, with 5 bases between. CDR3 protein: CASSQLISGNTIYF. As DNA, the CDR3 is TGTGCCAGCAGCCAACTTATCTCTGGAAACACCATATATTTT.